The sequence of this T cell receptor delta chain was determined in a study of gamma-delta T cells after stem cell transplantation. The germline gives CDR1 GEAIGNYY, CDR2 EKD. Trimming removed 0 bases from V and 4 bases from J; junction bases left unmatched: 14. The CDR3 consists of 19 residues. This clone is deemed medium-sized (0.01 to 0.1%). TCRdb re-called the RT-PCR reads using CATT. Of some 1,700 delta-chain clones in the sample, 4% to 5.5% were seen once. The chain employs TRDV2 and TRDJ1; TRDD3 aligns across 12 bases. The sequence came from a human donor. It is not recorded whose cells these are; they may come from a transplant donor. The sequenced material came from gamma-delta T cells. The CDR3 is CACDTVAGGYARGVDKLIF. CDR3 coding DNA: TGTGCCTGTGACACCGTAGCTGGGGGATACGCAAGGGGAGTCGATAAACTCATCTTT.